The 29 T cell receptor beta chains in this list originate from one sample, sequenced in a study of blood T cell repertoires in COVID-19. TCRdb's table, derived via immunoSEQ multiplex PCR, lists solely in-frame clones and lacks some. This sample has around 100,000 clones; roughly 92% occur once, and the top ten carry roughly 5%. Sample: peripheral blood. These receptors were obtained from a man aged 70-80 years with acute or convalescent COVID-19.

The chain employs TRBV24-1 and TRBJ2-1; 10 bases are shared with TRBD1. The germline CDR1 and CDR2 sequences are KGHDR and SFDVKD. J gave up 7 bases and V 3 bases, and 5 bases lay outside the gene matches. This CDR3 region has 15 residues. The CDR3 here is CATSDTGQGLNEQFF. The CDR3 region has the DNA TGTGCCACCAGTGATACGGGACAGGGGCTAAATGAGCAGTTCTTC.

The rearrangement links TRBV28 to TRBJ1-1; no clear D gene. The V end lost 1 base, the J end lost 5 bases, and 11 bases lay between the germline ends. Looked up from germline, CDR1 is MDHEN and CDR2 is SYDVKM. The CDR3 covers 14 residues. CDR3 residues: CASSLFGSGTEAFF. CDR3 nucleotides: TGTGCCAGCAGTTTATTTGGCTCGGGGACTGAAGCTTTCTTT.

The rearrangement uses TRBV7-2 and TRBJ2-1; 9 bases agree with TRBD2. This CDR3 has 15 residues. Germline assignment: CDR1 SGHTA and CDR2 FQGNSA. Trimming cost V 4 bases and J 4 bases; bases outside gene matches: 5. The CDR3 reads CASSSTSGNYNEQFF. CDR3 DNA sequence: TGTGCCAGCAGCTCGACTAGCGGAAATTACAATGAGCAGTTCTTC.

This sequence joins TRBV18 and TRBJ1-6; TRBD1 aligns across 7 bases. CDR3 size: 14 residues. Per the germline V gene, CDR1 is KGHSH and CDR2 is LQKENI. J was trimmed by 10 bases and V by 6 bases; bases with no gene match: 9. The CDR3 sequence: CASSETGFRSPLHF. Here the CDR3 DNA reads TGTGCCAGCTCCGAGACAGGGTTTCGCTCACCCCTCCACTTT.

The rearrangement joins TRBV6-1 to TRBJ2-7; 7 positions agree with TRBD1. V was pared by 0 bases and J by 4 bases, with 6 bases of the junction left unmatched. The length of the CDR3 is 15 residues. CDR1 is MNHNS, CDR2 SASEGT, per germline. In nucleotides, the CDR3 is TGTGCCAGCAGTGAAGCTCGGCAGGGGGTGTACGAGCAGTACTTC. This gives the protein CASSEARQGVYEQYF.

As regards this clone: Additional DNA sequences in this sample encode the identical CDR3. The chain couples TRBV12-5 to TRBJ2-7; 8 bases match TRBD2. V shed 1 base, J shed 0 bases, and the junction held 8 bases outside the gene matches. The CDR3 length is 17 residues. Germline assignment: CDR1 LGHNT and CDR2 FRNRAP. CDR3 amino acids: CASGLGLLAESSYEQYF. Written as DNA, the CDR3 is TGTGCTAGTGGTTTGGGATTACTAGCGGAAAGCTCCTACGAGCAGTACTTC.

In this sample, this clone turned up a few times. The rearrangement links TRBV5-1 to TRBJ1-4; 8 bases map to TRBD1. The CDR3 sequence is 14 residues long. Germline trimming cut 4 bases from V and 8 bases from J; bases unmatched to any gene: 7. Germline V lookup: CDR1 SGHRS, CDR2 YFSETQ. CDR3 DNA: TGCGCCAGCAGCCCCCGCCCAGGGGGCGAAAAACTGTTTTTT. It encodes CASSPRPGGEKLFF.

The chain employs TRBV7-2 and TRBJ2-7, with 7 bases matching TRBD1. The CDR3 contains 16 residues. In germline, CDR1 is SGHTA, CDR2 FQGNSA. Trimming cost V 8 bases and J 0 bases; bases outside gene matches: 13. The CDR3 region has the DNA TGTGCCAGCTCATTTTCCGGGACAGAAAGCTCCTACGAGCAGTACTTC. Translating it yields CASSFSGTESSYEQYF.

The V and J genes are TRBV7-3 and TRBJ2-5, with 11 positions matching TRBD2. V lost 0 bases, J lost 3 bases, and 0 bases stayed unmatched. The CDR3 is 15 residues long. Germline CDR1 SGHTA, CDR2 FQGTGA. DNA of the CDR3: TGTGCCAGCAGCTTAACTAGCGGGAGGGAAGAGACCCAGTACTTC. Protein: CASSLTSGREETQYF. The whole variable domain, filled in from reference TRBV7-3 and TRBJ2-5, reads GAGVSQTPSNKVTEKGKYVELRCDPISGHTALYWYRQSLGQGPEFLIYFQGTGAADDSGLPNDRFFAVRPEGSVSTLKIQRTERGDSAVYLCASSLTSGREETQYFGPGTRLLVL.

The chain links TRBV7-9 to TRBJ2-3, with TRBD2 as a possible D gene (6 bases). There are 15 residues in the CDR3. CDR1 SEHNR and CDR2 FQNEAQ come from the germline V gene (reference sequence). V was pared by 3 bases and J by 4 bases, with 14 bases between. The CDR3 bases are TGTGCCAGCAGCTTTTCCGGGGGAAAGGCAGATACGCAGTATTTT. As protein: CASSFSGGKADTQYF.

V gene TRBV19 combines with J gene TRBJ1-1, with 8 positions matching TRBD1. The CDR3 length is 13 residues. J lost 5 bases, V lost 5 bases, and 4 bases had no gene match. From germline, CDR1 is LNHDA and CDR2 SQIVND (reference sequence). The CDR3, as DNA: TGTGCCAGTAGTCCTAACAGGGGGACTGAAGCTTTCTTT. This codes for CASSPNRGTEAFF.

The chain is built from TRBV7-9 and TRBJ1-6; 10 bases fit TRBD1. V trimming: 5 bases; J trimming: 0 bases; junction bases outside the gene matches: 7. Germline V gives CDR1 SEHNR, CDR2 FQNEAQ (reference sequence). CDR3 size: 18 residues. The CDR3: CASSTPGQGTSYNSPLHF. DNA of the CDR3: TGTGCCAGCAGCACCCCGGGACAGGGGACCTCCTATAATTCACCCCTCCACTTT.

The chain uses TRBV19 and TRBJ1-5; no clear D gene. V was cut by 5 bases and J by 11 bases, with 16 bases left in between. This CDR3 is 13 amino acids long. Germline CDR1 LNHDA, CDR2 SQIVND (reference sequence). The CDR3 sequence: CASSSTGSVAQHF. The DNA of the CDR3 is TGTGCCAGTAGTTCTACCGGGTCCGTAGCCCAGCATTTT.

The genes are TRBV10-3 and TRBJ1-2; tentative D call: TRBD1 (5 bases). The CDR3 covers 13 residues. From germline, CDR1 is ENHRY and CDR2 SYGVKD. Trimming took off 3 bases at V and 8 bases at J, with 13 bases between the two ends. CDR3 residues: CAISEWGGSGYTF. The CDR3 DNA sequence: TGTGCCATCAGTGAATGGGGCGGAAGCGGCTACACCTTC.

The chain uses TRBV7-2 and TRBJ1-2; 9 bases match TRBD1. Germline lookup yields CDR1 SGHTA and CDR2 FQGNSA. J lost 4 bases, V lost 5 bases, and 5 bases had no gene match. CDR3 size: 14 residues. In DNA form, the CDR3 reads TGTGCCAGCAGCACCGGACAGGGGAGCTATGGCTACACCTTC. It specifies CASSTGQGSYGYTF.

The rearrangement uses TRBV5-6 and TRBJ1-5, with TRBD1 matching 7 bases. Germline CDR1 and CDR2: SGHDT and YYEEEE. The CDR3 is 16 residues long. V shed 4 bases, J shed 4 bases, and the junction held 11 bases outside the gene matches. The DNA for the CDR3 is TGTGCCAGCAGCGGGGCTACAGGGGAACCTAATCAGCCCCAGCATTTT. Protein: CASSGATGEPNQPQHF. Supplemented by reference TRBV5-6 and TRBJ1-5, the full variable domain reads DAGVTQSPTHLIKTRGQQVTLRCSPKSGHDTVSWYQQALGQGPQFIFQYYEEEERQRGNFPDRFSGHQFPNYSSELNVNALLLGDSALYLCASSGATGEPNQPQHFGDGTRLSIL.

CDR3 residues: CASKSGFGTEAFF. DNA for the CDR3: TGTGCCAGCAAGTCGGGGTTCGGCACTGAAGCTTTCTTT. This rearrangement joins TRBV28 to TRBJ1-1; no clear D gene. The CDR3 sequence is 13 residues long. Trimming shortened V by 7 bases and J by 4 bases, and 13 bases separated the two germline ends. Germline lookup yields CDR1 MDHEN and CDR2 SYDVKM.

This rearrangement joins TRBV18 to TRBJ2-7; D call uncertain. This CDR3 spans 14 amino acids. Trimming pared 3 bases from V and 0 bases from J, leaving 9 bases between. Germline CDR1 and CDR2: KGHSH and LQKENI. The CDR3 spells CASSPFTDSYEQYF. DNA of the CDR3: TGTGCCAGCTCACCGTTTACAGACTCCTACGAGCAGTACTTC. The whole variable domain, filled in from reference TRBV18 and TRBJ2-7, reads NAGVMQNPRHLVRRRGQEARLRCSPMKGHSHVYWYRQLPEEGLKFMVYLQKENIIDESGMPKERFSAEFPKEGPSILRIQQVVRGDSAAYFCASSPFTDSYEQYFGPGTRLTVT.

The chain employs TRBV19 and TRBJ1-5; a possible D gene is TRBD1 (6 bases). Per germline, CDR1 LNHDA and CDR2 SQIVND (reference sequence). Trimming cost V 5 bases and J 2 bases, with 13 bases left between them. The CDR3 consists of 15 residues. CDR3 region: CASSWGRGGNQPQHF. CDR3 nucleotides: TGTGCCAGTAGTTGGGGCAGGGGCGGCAATCAGCCCCAGCATTTT.

The CDR3 here is CASWGLLANYGYTF. CDR3 in DNA: TGTGCCAGCTGGGGGCTCCTGGCTAACTATGGCTACACCTTC. The chain uses TRBV6-5 and TRBJ1-2; weak D call: TRBD1 (6 bases). Germline loops: CDR1 MNHEY, CDR2 SVGAGI. V lost 8 bases and J 0 bases, leaving 13 bases between the germline ends. This CDR3 has 14 residues.

This clone has at least ten counts. In DNA, the CDR3 is TGTGCCAGCAGCTATCGGACTAGCCACGAGCAGTACTTC. Its protein is CASSYRTSHEQYF. V usage is TRBV13 and J usage is TRBJ2-7; 8 nucleotides align to TRBD2. Germline V lookup: CDR1 PRHDT, CDR2 FYEKMQ (reference sequence). The CDR3 extends over 13 amino acids. V lost 4 bases and J lost 5; bases outside the gene matches: 4.

The V and J genes are TRBV27 and TRBJ1-2; TRBD1 aligns across 11 bases. Germline CDR1 reads MNHEY; CDR2 reads SMNVEV (reference sequence). This CDR3 has 15 residues. Trimming at V came to 1 base and at J to 4 bases, leaving 2 bases not matched to a gene. The CDR3 bases are TGTGCCAGCAGTTTATTAGGACAGGGGGCCTATGGCTACACCTTC. Its translation is CASSLLGQGAYGYTF.

The chain uses TRBV6-2 or TRBV6-3 and TRBJ2-7; 7 nucleotides match TRBD1. This CDR3 has 16 residues. From germline, CDR1 is MNHEY and CDR2 SVGEGT. V lost 4 bases and J lost 0; bases outside the gene matches: 9. The CDR3 region has the DNA TGTGCCAGCAGTTCGTTCCGGGACAGTGGCTCCTACGAGCAGTACTTC. This codes for CASSSFRDSGSYEQYF.

The rearrangement uses TRBV5-4 and TRBJ2-7; possible D gene TRBD1, 5 bases. The V end lost 4 bases, the J end lost 3 bases, and 8 bases lay between the germline ends. CDR1 and CDR2 from the germline V gene are SGHNT and YYREEE (reference sequence). The CDR3 covers 12 residues. The CDR3 is CASSTDSYEQYF. CDR3 in DNA: TGTGCCAGCAGCACCGACAGCTACGAGCAGTACTTC.

This clone has a handful of counts. The rearrangement joins TRBV3-1 (or the pseudogene TRBV3-2) to TRBJ2-3, with 9 nucleotides matching TRBD2. Per the germline V gene, CDR1 is LGHDT and CDR2 is YNNKEL (reference sequence). V trimming: 4 bases; J trimming: 3 bases; junction bases outside the gene matches: 5. CDR3 length equals 15 residues. CDR3 coding DNA: TGTGCCAGCAGCCGGACTAGCGTCGTTACAGATACGCAGTATTTT. The encoded protein is CASSRTSVVTDTQYF.

V usage is TRBV5-1 and J usage is TRBJ2-5; 11 nucleotides agree with TRBD2. Germline-derived CDR1 and CDR2 are SGHRS and YFSETQ. This CDR3 has 15 residues. V lost 2 bases to trimming and J lost 2 bases; unmatched junction nucleotides: 2. The CDR3 nucleotides are TGCGCCAGCAGCTTAAGGACTAGCGGGCAAGAGACCCAGTACTTC. Residues: CASSLRTSGQETQYF.

The chain has TRBV19 and TRBJ1-5; D is unclear. With 6 bases removed from V and 5 bases from J, the gap between germline ends came to 11 bases. CDR3 size: 13 residues. Germline values: CDR1 LNHDA, CDR2 SQIVND (reference sequence). The CDR3 nucleotides read TGTGCCAGTAGCTGGACTGTAGATCAGCCCCAGCATTTT. Amino acid sequence: CASSWTVDQPQHF.

The chain has TRBV6-1 and TRBJ1-5; D is perhaps TRBD1 (6 bases). V was trimmed by 1 base and J by 5 bases, leaving 9 bases between them. There are 14 residues in the CDR3. In germline, CDR1 is MNHNS, CDR2 SASEGT. The CDR3 DNA follows: TGTGCCAGCAGTGAAGGACAGGTCGATCAGCCCCAGCATTTT. Translation gives CASSEGQVDQPQHF.

The genes are TRBV3-1 (or the pseudogene TRBV3-2) and TRBJ1-5; 8 nucleotides line up with TRBD1. In germline, CDR1 is LGHDT, CDR2 YNNKEL (reference sequence). The V gene end was trimmed by 1 base and the J gene end by 6 bases; junction bases not matched to a gene: 2. The CDR3 runs 14 residues. CDR3 residues: CASSQGTGFQPQHF. Here the CDR3 DNA reads TGTGCCAGCAGCCAAGGGACAGGGTTTCAGCCCCAGCATTTT.